This T cell receptor (beta chain) was sequenced during a study of blood T cells in healthy people across ages. The V and J ends lost 6 bases and 6 bases, in that order; junction bases with no gene match: 10. Germline CDR1 reads MNHEY; CDR2 reads SVGAGI. There are 15 residues in the CDR3. Next came a second PCR, run for about 7 to 12 cycles, which used a sample-barcoded 5' primer along with a J-beta primer mix. From the 5' RACE reads, TCRdb called clonotypes with MiXCR, one entry per CDR3 protein. The table lists 1.4 million to 1.5 million distinct CDR3 sequences, roughly 40% of them singletons. This clonotype was counted only a few times.

The chain couples TRBV6-5 to TRBJ2-4, with TRBD2 identical over 8 bases. The sequence was collected from a woman aged 18-35 years in good health. Sample: blood. The CDR3, as DNA: TGTGCCAGCAGACCTCGCCCTAGCGGGTCAAACATTCAGTACTTC. Translated: CASRPRPSGSNIQYF.